A single sample is the source of the 26 T cell receptor beta chains below, sequenced in a study of identical twins. TCRdb used MiXCR to reprocess the 5' RACE reads, holding one entry per CDR3 protein. The sample shows some 460,000 distinct CDR3 sequences, over 12% of them seen only once. This sample was shared with a second study, whose subject was yellow fever vaccine responses in identical twins.

The sample was CD4+ T cells sorted from blood. The receptors were sampled from a woman between 18 and 29 years old in good health.

The V gene is TRBV29-1, the J gene TRBJ2-3, with 7 bases matching TRBD1. Losses at the gene ends were 3 bases for V and 0 bases for J; bases not matched to a gene: 0. The CDR3 has 13 amino acids. In germline, CDR1 is SQVTM, CDR2 ANQGSEA. CDR3 region: CSVETGSTDTQYF. The CDR3 DNA reads as TGCAGCGTTGAGACAGGGAGCACAGATACGCAGTATTTT.

There are a few counts of this clonotype. The chain carries TRBV24-1 and TRBJ2-7; D remains unclear. The V and J ends lost 2 bases and 2 bases respectively, with 9 bases between them. Germline V gene lookup returns CDR1 KGHDR and CDR2 SFDVKD. This CDR3 is 14 amino acids long. The CDR3 DNA sequence: TGTGCCACCAGTGATTCCTCGGATCCCTACGAGCAGTACTTC. Its translation is CATSDSSDPYEQYF.

This clonotype was seen more than once but under ten times. CDR3 in amino acids: CAWNSGRGFSNQPQHF. CDR3 coding DNA: TGTGCCTGGAATTCGGGACGGGGGTTCTCCAATCAGCCCCAGCATTTT. The chain uses TRBV30 and TRBJ1-5; TRBD1 might be the D (5 bases). From germline, CDR1 is GTSNPN and CDR2 SVGIG (reference sequence). The CDR3 extends over 16 amino acids. Trimming shortened V by 4 bases and J by 3 bases, and 19 bases separated the two germline ends.

V gene TRBV5-1 combines with J gene TRBJ2-3; D tentatively fits TRBD1 or TRBD2 (5 bases each). V was clipped by 0 bases and J by 2 bases, with 10 bases between them. The CDR3 totals 15 residues. The germline V gene encodes CDR1 SGHRS and CDR2 YFSETQ. CDR3 bases: TGCGCCAGCAGCTTGGTTGGGGGACCCACAGATACGCAGTATTTT. Encoded protein: CASSLVGGPTDTQYF.

The chain recombines TRBV6-1 with TRBJ2-3, with no clear D. The V end lost 6 bases, the J end lost 4 bases, and 17 bases lay between the germline ends. This CDR3 region has 15 residues. The germline gives CDR1 MNHNS, CDR2 SASEGT. CDR3 DNA sequence: TGTGCCAGCAGCCAAAGCAACCCTGGGGCAGATACGCAGTATTTT. Translating gives CASSQSNPGADTQYF.

This clonotype came up many times. This chain links TRBV9 with TRBJ2-1; TRBD2 aligns across 13 bases. The V gene's germline CDR1 is SGDLS and CDR2 YYNGEE. V lost 0 bases and J lost 9; bases outside the gene matches: 12. The CDR3 consists of 18 residues. The CDR3 DNA sequence: TGTGCCAGCAGCGTAGCAACTAGCGGGGGGGCCAGCCGGGGTGAGCAGTTCTTC. The encoded protein is CASSVATSGGASRGEQFF. Supplemented by reference TRBV9 and TRBJ2-1, the full variable domain reads DSGVTQTPKHLITATGQRVTLRCSPRSGDLSVYWYQQSLDQGLQFLIQYYNGEERAKGNILERFSAQQFPDLHSELNLSSLELGDSALYFCASSVATSGGASRGEQFFGPGTRLTVL.

A few counts support this clonotype. V and J are TRBV20-1 and TRBJ2-7; 7 bases are a match to TRBD1. In germline, CDR1 is DFQATT, CDR2 SNEGSKA (reference sequence). V shed 0 bases, J shed 1 base, and the junction held 6 bases outside the gene matches. CDR3 length: 15 amino acids. CDR3 protein: CSARDRTGFSYEQYF. The DNA for the CDR3 is TGCAGTGCTAGAGACCGGACAGGATTTTCCTACGAGCAGTACTTC.

The J gene is TRBJ1-5, the V gene TRBV2; possibly TRBD1 for D (6 bases). Germline loops: CDR1 SNHLY, CDR2 FYNNEI. This CDR3 comprises 16 residues. V lost 2 bases, J lost 6 bases, and 17 bases lay in between. The CDR3 loop reads CASSELVGAMGQPQHF. The CDR3 DNA follows: TGTGCCAGCAGTGAACTGGTGGGGGCGATGGGTCAGCCCCAGCATTTT.

The rearrangement uses TRBV4-1 and TRBJ2-7; TRBD1 agrees at 8 bases. With 1 base clipped from V and 0 bases from J, the junction kept 5 bases outside the gene matches. Germline V lookup: CDR1 MGHRA, CDR2 YSYEKL. The CDR3 has 16 residues. The CDR3 loop reads CASSQGQGKISYEQYF. CDR3 in DNA: TGCGCCAGCAGCCAAGGACAGGGGAAAATCTCCTACGAGCAGTACTTC.

This clonotype showed up many times. V usage is TRBV15 and J usage is TRBJ2-4, with a tentative D call TRBD2 (5 bases). Trimming shortened V by 1 base and J by 1 base, and 17 bases separated the two germline ends. This CDR3 is built from 18 residues. Germline V lookup: CDR1 LNHNV, CDR2 YYDKDF (reference sequence). The CDR3, as DNA: TGTGCCACCAGCAGAGGCGTTGAAGGAGGTCTGGCCAAAAACATTCAGTACTTC. Amino acid sequence: CATSRGVEGGLAKNIQYF. The full variable domain, rest sourced from reference TRBV15 and TRBJ2-4, is DAMVIQNPRYQVTQFGKPVTLSCSQTLNHNVMYWYQQKSSQAPKLLFHYYDKDFNNEADTPDNFQSRRPNTSFCFLDIRSPGLGDTAMYLCATSRGVEGGLAKNIQYFGAGTRLSVL.

The chain combines TRBV10-3 with TRBJ2-7; D gene ambiguous. There are 13 residues in the CDR3. The V gene lost 4 bases and the J gene lost 1 base, with 8 bases spanning the gap. In germline, CDR1 is ENHRY, CDR2 SYGVKD. Here the CDR3 reads CAISAGSSYEQYF. The CDR3 DNA is TGTGCCATCAGTGCGGGCAGTTCCTACGAGCAGTACTTC.

Ten or more counts support this clonotype. The rearrangement uses TRBV5-1 and TRBJ2-3, with D tentatively TRBD2 (6 bases). The germline V and J ends were trimmed by 5 bases and 6 bases, with 16 bases remaining between them. This CDR3 spans 14 amino acids. Germline V gives CDR1 SGHRS, CDR2 YFSETQ. CDR3 in amino acids: CASRAGLTPDTQYF. The CDR3 DNA is TGCGCCAGCAGAGCGGGTTTGACCCCGGATACGCAGTATTTT.

This clonotype was seen a few times. V usage is TRBV20-1 and J usage is TRBJ2-5; tentative D call: TRBD1 (6 bases). Per the germline V gene, CDR1 is DFQATT and CDR2 is SNEGSKA (reference sequence). Deletions cut 3 bases from V and 2 bases from J, with 16 bases between. This CDR3 has 15 residues. The DNA of the CDR3 is TGCAGTGCTAGGGTAGGGTTGGGGGCTCAAGAGACCCAGTACTTC. The encoded protein is CSARVGLGAQETQYF.

Ten or more counts support this clonotype. V and J are TRBV5-1 and TRBJ1-5, with TRBD1 matching over 9 bases. J gave up 5 bases and V 2 bases, and 5 bases lay outside the gene matches. Germline values: CDR1 SGHRS, CDR2 YFSETQ. The CDR3 length is 15 residues. The CDR3 nucleotides are TGCGCCAGCAGCTTCGGGGACAGGGTGGATCAGCCCCAGCATTTT. It translates to CASSFGDRVDQPQHF.

As concerns this clonotype: One base away lies a much larger clone, so this may be a sequencing read error. The chain joins TRBV7-2 to TRBJ2-5, with D tentatively TRBD2 (5 bases). The end of the DNA fits TRBJ2-1 better, so the J call may be wrong. In germline, CDR1 is SGHTA, CDR2 FQGNSA. This CDR3 region has 17 residues. The CDR3, as DNA: TGTGCCAGCAGCTTAGGGAGCGGTCAGGCTAATAAAGAGACCCAGTTCTTC. This encodes CASSLGSGQANKETQFF.

The chain recombines TRBV12-3 or TRBV12-4 with TRBJ2-3, with 7 bases that match TRBD1. The trim removed 6 bases at V and 4 bases at J, leaving 4 bases unmatched. This CDR3 spans 13 amino acids. The CDR3 DNA reads as TGTGCCAGCAGGGAGACAGGGCCAGATACGCAGTATTTT. As protein: CASRETGPDTQYF.

This clonotype was seen many times. The rearrangement uses TRBV14 and TRBJ1-2; maybe TRBD1 (5 bases). There are 15 residues in the CDR3. The germline V gene has CDR1 SGHDN and CDR2 FVKESK. V lost 0 bases and J 1 base, leaving 9 bases between the germline ends. The CDR3 nucleotides read TGTGCCAGCAGCCAAGAGGCAGGGCTTAACTATGGCTACACCTTC. Translating it yields CASSQEAGLNYGYTF. The full variable domain, its missing parts supplied by reference TRBV14 and TRBJ1-2, is EAGVTQFPSHSVIEKGQTVTLRCDPISGHDNLYWYRRVMGKEIKFLLHFVKESKQDESGMPNNRFLAERTGGTYSTLKVQPAELEDSGVYFCASSQEAGLNYGYTFGSGTRLTVV.

In its sample, this clonotype was seen a few times. The CDR3 loop reads CASSGAGAYNEQFF. The CDR3 DNA is TGTGCCAGCAGCGGAGCGGGGGCCTACAATGAGCAGTTCTTC. The chain combines TRBV11-2 with TRBJ2-1; 8 nucleotides agree with TRBD2. The trim removed 5 bases at V and 2 bases at J, leaving 2 bases unmatched. Germline CDR1 SGHAT, CDR2 FQNNGV. CDR3 length: 14 amino acids.

The chain couples TRBV4-1 to TRBJ1-2; D remains unclear. The CDR3 spans 14 residues. Trimming took 1 base from V and 3 from J, leaving 9 bases between them. From germline, CDR1 is MGHRA and CDR2 YSYEKL. CDR3 DNA sequence: TGCGCCAGCAGCCAAGCGGCAGCCGACTATGGCTACACCTTC. It yields the protein CASSQAAADYGYTF.

This clonotype was counted only a few times. One end of the junction is discordant with germline, which a read error may explain. The rearrangement links TRBV24-1 to TRBJ2-1; 12 bases map to TRBD2. The germline gives CDR1 KGHDR, CDR2 SFDVKD. This CDR3 comprises 15 residues. CDR3 residues: CATSDSTSGGLDEIF. The CDR3 DNA sequence: TGTGCCACCAGTGATTCGACTAGCGGGGGCCTCGACGAGATCTTC.

This clonotype was seen a few times. This chain joins TRBV14 and TRBJ2-7, with D perhaps matching TRBD2 (5 bases). The CDR3 has 14 residues. Germline-derived CDR1 and CDR2 are SGHDN and FVKESK. The V gene lost 0 bases and the J gene lost 7 bases, with 13 bases spanning the gap. CDR3 nucleotides: TGTGCCAGCAGCCAAGATTCGGGGTTGGGGGAGCAGTACTTC. This sequence encodes CASSQDSGLGEQYF.

This clonotype turned up a few times. The chain joins TRBV4-2 to TRBJ2-7, with D uncertain. Germline V gene lookup returns CDR1 LGHNA and CDR2 YNFKEQ. The V end was cut by 6 bases, the J end by 0 bases, with 15 bases between. This CDR3 comprises 15 residues. The DNA of the CDR3 is TGTGCCAGCAGGGCAAAGCCGGGTGACTCCTACGAGCAGTACTTC. This translates into CASRAKPGDSYEQYF.

In its sample, this clonotype was seen a few times. The rearrangement joins TRBV15 to TRBJ2-6, with 9 bases identical to TRBD1. Germline trimming cut 4 bases from V and 1 base from J; bases unmatched to any gene: 8. Looked up from germline, CDR1 is LNHNV and CDR2 is YYDKDF (reference sequence). There are 18 residues in the CDR3. CDR3 amino acids: CATSIPGQGSSGANVLTF. Here the CDR3 DNA reads TGTGCCACCAGCATCCCGGGACAGGGATCTTCTGGGGCCAACGTCCTGACTTTC.

This clonotype appeared a few times. The rearrangement uses TRBV12-3 or TRBV12-4 and TRBJ2-5; TRBD2 matches at 9 bases. This CDR3 spans 14 amino acids. The V gene end was trimmed by 5 bases and the J gene end by 3 bases; junction bases not matched to a gene: 4. CDR3 in DNA: TGTGCCAGCAGTGTGACTAGCGGTAAAGAGACCCAGTACTTC. This sequence encodes CASSVTSGKETQYF.

Ten or more counts support this clonotype. This rearrangement joins TRBV3-1 to TRBJ2-1, with D uncertain. The CDR3 runs to 12 residues. The germline gives CDR1 LGHDT, CDR2 YNNKEL (reference sequence). Between the trimmed V and J ends, which lost 0 bases and 15 bases, there was a span of 12 bases. The CDR3 DNA reads as TGTGCCAGCAGCCAAGATGGTCGCCCAGGGTTCTTC. Amino acid sequence: CASSQDGRPGFF.

The rearrangement links TRBV15 to TRBJ2-5; D is possibly TRBD1 (6 bases). The germline CDR1 and CDR2 sequences are LNHNV and YYDKDF (reference sequence). The germline V and J ends were trimmed by 9 bases and 2 bases, with 19 bases remaining between them. CDR3 length equals 15 residues. The CDR3: CATNRELQGQETQYF. In DNA form, the CDR3 reads TGTGCCACAAATCGTGAATTACAGGGTCAAGAGACCCAGTACTTC.